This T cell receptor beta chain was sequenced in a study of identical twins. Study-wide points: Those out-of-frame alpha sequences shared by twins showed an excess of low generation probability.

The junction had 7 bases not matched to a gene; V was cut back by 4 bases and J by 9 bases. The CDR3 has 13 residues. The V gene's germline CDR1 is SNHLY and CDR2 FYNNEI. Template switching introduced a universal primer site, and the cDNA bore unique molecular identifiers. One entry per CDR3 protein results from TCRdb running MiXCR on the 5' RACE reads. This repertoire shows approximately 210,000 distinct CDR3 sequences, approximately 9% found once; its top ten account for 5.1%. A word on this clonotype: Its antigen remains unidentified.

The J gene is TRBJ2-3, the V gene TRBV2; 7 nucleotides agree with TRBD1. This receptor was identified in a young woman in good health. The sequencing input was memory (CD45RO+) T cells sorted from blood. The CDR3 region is CASSGGQSLTQYF. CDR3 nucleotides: TGTGCCAGCAGTGGGGGACAGAGCCTCACGCAGTATTTT.